This TCR beta chain comes out of a study of OX40 agonist ivuxolimab in advanced cancers. Study context: Earlier anti-PD-1, anti-PD-L1 or anti-CTLA-4 therapy was permitted; about 44% had received some.

Profiling relied on immunoSEQ multiplex PCR, and the TCRdb table lists in-frame clones only, not all of them. This table has tens of thousands of clones, less than 90% appearing once. J was trimmed by 3 bases and V by 5 bases; bases with no gene match: 6. Germline V gives CDR1 PRHDT, CDR2 FYEKMQ (reference sequence). CDR3 size: 15 residues. The TCR sequence derives from an adult with an advanced solid tumor such as melanoma, head and neck, liver or kidney cancer. This specimen was CD4+ or CD8+ T cells sorted from blood, taken in a trial of the OX40 agonist ivuxolimab. The gene calls are TRBV13 and TRBJ1-3, with 8 bases lining up with TRBD1. The CDR3 is CASSGQGRFGNTIYF. CDR3 bases: TGTGCCAGCAGCGGACAGGGAAGATTTGGAAACACCATATATTTT.